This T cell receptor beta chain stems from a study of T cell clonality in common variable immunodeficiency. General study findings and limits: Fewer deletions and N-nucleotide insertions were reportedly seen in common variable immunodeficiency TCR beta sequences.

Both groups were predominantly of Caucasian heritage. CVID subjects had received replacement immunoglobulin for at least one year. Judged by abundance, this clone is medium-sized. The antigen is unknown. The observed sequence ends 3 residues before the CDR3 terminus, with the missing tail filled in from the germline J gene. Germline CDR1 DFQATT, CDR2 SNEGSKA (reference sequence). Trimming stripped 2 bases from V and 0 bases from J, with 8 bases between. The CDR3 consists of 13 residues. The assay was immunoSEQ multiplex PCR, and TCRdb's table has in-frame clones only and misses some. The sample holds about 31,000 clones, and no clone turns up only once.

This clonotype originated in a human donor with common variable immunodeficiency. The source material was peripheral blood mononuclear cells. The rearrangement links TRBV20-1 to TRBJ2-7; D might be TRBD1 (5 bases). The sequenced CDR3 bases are TGCAGTGCTAGAAGGGGTATCTCCTACGAG. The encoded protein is CSARRGISYE. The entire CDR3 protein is CSARRGISYEQYF.